The T cell receptor beta chain under discussion was sequenced for a study of T cell changes during pregnancy in multiple sclerosis. This clone was observed a single time. Only in-frame clones appear in the TCRdb table, and some are missing; sequencing was by immunoSEQ multiplex PCR. The sample shows under 40,000 clones, 85% to 95% of them seen only once. J was trimmed by 15 bases and V by 4 bases; bases with no gene match: 9. Germline lookup yields CDR1 SGHRS and CDR2 YFSETQ. This CDR3 is 12 amino acids long. This receptor was obtained from a female donor with multiple sclerosis, enrolled in a pregnancy study. This specimen consisted of CD4+ T cells from peripheral blood mononuclear cells, obtained in the second trimester of pregnancy. The chain couples TRBV5-1 to TRBJ2-1, with 8 bases aligning to TRBD1. The CDR3, as DNA: TGCGCCAGCAGCCATGACAGGGGTGAGGTGTTCTTC. As protein: CASSHDRGEVFF.